The 15 T cell receptor beta chains below all came from one sample that was sequenced in a study of T cell repertoires in cytomegalovirus infection. These receptors lack a known antigen. Using its own MiXCR run on the reads, TCRdb lists one record per CDR3 protein. The data hold just under 500,000 distinct CDR3 sequences, with 30% to 35% observed a single time. The input for sequencing was cultured PBMCs, taken from culture after CMV antigen stimulation. The receptor set was obtained from a human donor in good health (CMV status not recorded). Some clones in this sample may be carry-over from other donors' samples.

This clonotype has a handful of counts. The DNA of the CDR3 is TGTGCCAGCAGCTTACGTCGGGAGAATAGAGGCACAGATACGCAGTATTTT. Translating it yields CASSLRRENRGTDTQYF. The chain recombines TRBV7-9 with TRBJ2-3; the D gene is possibly TRBD2 (6 bases). In germline, CDR1 is SEHNR, CDR2 FQNEAQ (reference sequence). CDR3 size: 17 residues. Trimming stripped 2 bases from V and 1 base from J, with 16 bases between.

The chain links TRBV4-3 to TRBJ1-6; 7 positions agree with TRBD1. In germline, CDR1 is LGHNA, CDR2 YSLEER. Trimming cost V 4 bases and J 6 bases; bases outside gene matches: 3. The CDR3 contains 14 residues. CDR3 protein: CASSLGTVNSPLHF. In DNA, the CDR3 is TGCGCCAGCAGCCTTGGGACAGTTAATTCACCCCTCCACTTT.

Turning to this clonotype: This sequence may be a read error, since a much larger clone differs from it by one base. A read error is likely, as this CDR3 ends without the conserved phenylalanine or tryptophan. This chain uses TRBV7-9 with TRBJ1-3, with 9 bases aligning to TRBD1. V lost 3 bases to trimming and J lost 7 bases; unmatched junction nucleotides: 4. Germline V lookup: CDR1 SEHNR, CDR2 FQNEAQ (reference sequence). The CDR3 covers 14 residues. This CDR3 reads CASSFDRGTNTIYC. In DNA form, the CDR3 reads TGTGCCAGCAGCTTCGACAGGGGGACTAACACCATATATTGT.

The chain links TRBV5-1 to TRBJ2-2; D call uncertain. V gave up 1 base and J gave up 4 bases, with 5 bases separating them. Germline lookup yields CDR1 SGHRS and CDR2 YFSETQ. This CDR3 has 13 residues. CDR3 in DNA: TGCGCCAGCAGCTTGCGACCCACCGGGGAGCTGTTTTTT. This gives the protein CASSLRPTGELFF. The complete variable domain, with remaining parts taken from reference TRBV5-1 and TRBJ2-2, reads KAGVTQTPRYLIKTRGQQVTLSCSPISGHRSVSWYQQTPGQGLQFLFEYFSETQRNKGNFPGRFSGRQFSNSRSEMNVSTLELGDSALYLCASSLRPTGELFFGEGSRLTVL.

This clonotype was counted only a few times. The chain recombines TRBV28 with TRBJ1-2, with D uncertain. CDR1 is MDHEN and CDR2 is SYDVKM in the germline V gene. This CDR3 contains 15 residues. V lost 2 bases and J 0 bases, leaving 10 bases between the germline ends. The CDR3 region has the DNA TGTGCCAGCAGTTTAGGAACGAATACTAACTATGGCTACACCTTC. Translating it yields CASSLGTNTNYGYTF.

The rearrangement links TRBV4-1 to TRBJ2-7; no definite D call. Deletions cut 3 bases from V and 2 bases from J, with 11 bases between. Germline V gene lookup returns CDR1 MGHRA and CDR2 YSYEKL. The CDR3 contains 14 residues. CDR3 region: CASSQADGPYEQYV. DNA of the CDR3: TGCGCCAGCAGCCAGGCGGACGGCCCCTACGAGCAGTACGTC.

In this sample, this clonotype turned up many times. The J gene is TRBJ2-1, the V gene TRBV7-2, with a tentative D call TRBD2 (6 bases). Germline values: CDR1 SGHTA, CDR2 FQGNSA. Trimming took 5 bases from V and 3 from J, leaving 8 bases between them. CDR3 length: 13 residues. This chain's CDR3 is CASSMTSYNEQFF. In nucleotides, the CDR3 is TGTGCCAGCAGCATGACTAGCTACAATGAGCAGTTCTTC.

The V call is TRBV7-2, the J call TRBJ1-5; D possibly corresponds to TRBD1 (6 bases). Germline V gene sequence: CDR1 SGHTA, CDR2 FQGNSA. The germline V and J ends were trimmed by 0 bases and 6 bases, with 12 bases remaining between them. The length of the CDR3 is 15 residues. The CDR3 DNA sequence: TGTGCCAGCAGCTTAGCGGCGGGGGCGATTCAGCCCCAGCATTTT. Translated: CASSLAAGAIQPQHF.

This clonotype occurred a few times. This rearrangement joins TRBV12-3 or TRBV12-4 to TRBJ2-1; TRBD2 agrees at 14 bases. J gave up 8 bases and V 4 bases, and 10 bases lay outside the gene matches. CDR3 length: 17 residues. The CDR3 DNA follows: TGTGCCAGCAGTTCCCCCGGACTAGCGGGAGGAGAGCATGAGCAGTTCTTC. It is translated as CASSSPGLAGGEHEQFF.

This clonotype has more than one count but fewer than ten. The CDR3 DNA is TGTGCCAGCAGCCAAAGAACAGGGAGGAACACTGAAGCTTTCTTT. Translation gives CASSQRTGRNTEAFF. The V gene is TRBV14, the J gene TRBJ1-1; TRBD1 is a possible D gene (6 bases). Between the trimmed V and J ends, which lost 2 bases and 1 base, there was a span of 11 bases. CDR1 is SGHDN, CDR2 FVKESK, per germline. The CDR3 consists of 15 residues.

The V and J genes are TRBV10-3 and TRBJ2-5; D gene ambiguous. The CDR3 loop spans 14 amino acids. Germline CDR1 and CDR2: ENHRY and SYGVKD. V was shortened by 4 bases and J by 5 bases, with 14 bases between the two germline ends. CDR3 in DNA: TGTGCCATCAGTGTTGGGAATTTCTTGGAGACCCAGTACTTC. Amino acids: CAISVGNFLETQYF.

This chain links TRBV4-1 with TRBJ2-4; 8 nucleotides agree with TRBD2. After removal of 4 bases from V and 8 bases from J, the junction contained 10 bases not matched to a gene. Germline CDR1 and CDR2: MGHRA and YSYEKL. The CDR3 consists of 15 residues. CDR3 in amino acids: CASSLGSGSWDIQYF. DNA for the CDR3: TGCGCCAGCAGCCTTGGAAGCGGGAGTTGGGACATTCAGTACTTC.

This clonotype was observed a few times. The chain is built from TRBV10-3 and TRBJ1-2, with no clear D. The V gene lost 2 bases and the J gene lost 2 bases, with 15 bases spanning the gap. The CDR3 is 16 residues long. Germline CDR1 ENHRY, CDR2 SYGVKD. The CDR3 DNA sequence: TGTGCCATCAGTGAGAACCCCCTGCAGTCCAACTATGGCTACACCTTC. Translated: CAISENPLQSNYGYTF.

This chain joins TRBV4-1 and TRBJ2-1, with D unclear. Germline V gene data show CDR1 as MGHRA and CDR2 as YSYEKL. The V and J ends lost 0 bases and 1 base respectively, with 7 bases between them. CDR3 size: 15 residues. For the CDR3, the DNA is TGCGCCAGCAGCCAAGAAATTTTTTCCTACAATGAGCAGTTCTTC. Translating gives CASSQEIFSYNEQFF.

Many counts were recorded for this clonotype. This sequence joins TRBV7-2 and TRBJ2-5; D not certain. Trimming took 4 bases from V and 0 from J, leaving 9 bases between them. CDR1 SGHTA and CDR2 FQGNSA come from the germline V gene. The CDR3 is 14 residues long. The CDR3 nucleotides read TGTGCCAGCAGCTGGGCAGGTTACCAAGAGACCCAGTACTTC. Translated, it gives CASSWAGYQETQYF.